In its sample, the clone carrying this TCR beta chain was seen a few times. Its antigen is as yet unknown. This specimen belongs to a study of blood T cells in healthy people across ages. Germline V gives CDR1 DFQATT, CDR2 SNEGSKA (reference sequence). With 4 bases clipped from V and 4 bases from J, the junction kept 9 bases outside the gene matches. This CDR3 is 14 amino acids long. Through a sample-barcoded 5' primer and a J-beta primer mix, a second PCR was run for about 6 to 11 cycles. TCRdb redid the calling of the 5' RACE reads with MiXCR, one entry per CDR3 protein. The table records 1.4 million to 1.5 million distinct CDR3 sequences, roughly 40% of them present only once. Total RNA, at least 6 micrograms per sample, was extracted from PBMCs. Whole-study results and caveats: A greater number of naive CD4+ cells and higher diversity distinguished long-lived donors from aged donors.

The material sequenced was blood. V and J are TRBV20-1 and TRBJ2-5; TRBD1 matches 7 bases. The sequence derives from a woman younger than 30 in good health. The CDR3 reads CSAKGTAKAETQYF. CDR3 DNA: TGCAGTGCTAAAGGGACAGCTAAAGCAGAGACCCAGTACTTC.